The 26 T cell receptor beta chains below come from one sample, sequenced in a study of immune heterogeneity within non-small cell lung tumors. Amplification of the TCR beta CDR3 was achieved through multiplex PCR with 32 V and 13 J primers. One entry per CDR3 protein, called by TCRdb with MiXCR from the multiplex PCR reads. The sample consists of 21,000 or so distinct CDR3 sequences, around 26% of them appearing once. Bulk tumor genomic DNA was the template, and each sample received around 650 ng. Several widely spaced biopsies per primary tumor were taken during surgery. Before undergoing curative surgery, patients had newly diagnosed non-small cell lung cancer that was untreated. Sequences were obtained from lung tumor tissue. The source of these receptors is a middle-aged man with non-small cell lung cancer.

This chain links TRBV9 with TRBJ2-5, with 12 bases matching TRBD2. Looked up from germline, CDR1 is SGDLS and CDR2 is YYNGEE. The V segment lost 2 bases and the J segment 1 base; nucleotides outside the gene matches: 6. The CDR3 is 17 amino acids. The CDR3 loop is CASSVQPTSGSQETQYF. The CDR3 nucleotides are TGTGCCAGCAGCGTCCAACCGACTAGCGGGAGCCAAGAGACCCAGTACTTC. The full variable domain, its missing parts supplied by reference TRBV9 and TRBJ2-5, is DSGVTQTPKHLITATGQRVTLRCSPRSGDLSVYWYQQSLDQGLQFLIQYYNGEERAKGNILERFSAQQFPDLHSELNLSSLELGDSALYFCASSVQPTSGSQETQYFGPGTRLLVL.

This clonotype was recorded a few times. The genes are TRBV11-2 and TRBJ2-7; D uncertain. Between the trimmed V and J ends, which lost 1 base and 0 bases, there was a span of 7 bases. CDR1 is SGHAT, CDR2 FQNNGV, per germline. CDR3 length: 14 residues. CDR3 protein: CASSLGPDSYEQYF. The DNA for the CDR3 is TGTGCCAGCAGCTTAGGTCCGGACTCCTACGAGCAGTACTTC.

About this clonotype: Just one base apart from a much larger clone, this may be a read error. This chain uses TRBV13 with TRBJ2-7; 14 bases line up with TRBD2. CDR3 size: 16 residues. The germline V gene encodes CDR1 PRHDT and CDR2 FYEKMQ (reference sequence). The ends lost 7 bases at V and 4 bases at J; junction bases unmatched: 9. CDR3 sequence: CASTLGLAGETYEQYF. CDR3 nucleotides: TGTGCCAGCACCTTGGGACTAGCGGGAGAAACATACGAGCAGTACTTC.

To note about this clonotype: This may be a read error: a much more frequent sequence differs by one nucleotide. V and J are TRBV7-2 and TRBJ1-6; no reliable D call. Germline-derived CDR1 and CDR2 are SGHTA and FQGNSA. Trimming left V 0 bases short and J 0 bases short, with 12 bases between. The CDR3 consists of 18 residues. This CDR3 is CASSLAGEVNSYNSPLHF. The CDR3, as DNA: TGTGCCAGCAGCTTAGCTGGCGAAGTAAACTCCTATAATTCACCCCTCCACTTT.

With regard to this clonotype: This could be a read error, since a much larger clone is one nucleotide away. The V and J genes are TRBV6-1 and TRBJ2-1, with D possibly being TRBD1 (5 bases). The V end was cut by 5 bases, the J end by 2 bases, with 16 bases between. Germline CDR1 MNHNS, CDR2 SASEGT. The CDR3 length is 16 residues. The CDR3 sequence is CASSRTLAGPYNEQFF. Here the CDR3 DNA reads TGTGCCAGCAGTCGGACACTGGCCGGCCCCTACAATGAGCAGTTCTTC.

The chain recombines TRBV5-1 with TRBJ2-3; no definite D call. CDR3 length equals 15 residues. Germline V lookup: CDR1 SGHRS, CDR2 YFSETQ. Trimming left V 7 bases short and J 1 base short, with 16 bases between. The CDR3 spells CASCSRVPRTDTQYF. CDR3 in DNA: TGCGCCAGCTGCTCTCGGGTCCCGCGCACAGATACGCAGTATTTT. Variable domain in full (rest from reference TRBV5-1 and TRBJ2-3): KAGVTQTPRYLIKTRGQQVTLSCSPISGHRSVSWYQQTPGQGLQFLFEYFSETQRNKGNFPGRFSGRQFSNSRSEMNVSTLELGDSALYLCASCSRVPRTDTQYFGPGTRLTVL.

The chain has TRBV7-2 and TRBJ2-3; no definite D call. This CDR3 spans 13 amino acids. Germline CDR1 is SGHTA and CDR2 is FQGNSA. The V end was cut by 4 bases, the J end by 7 bases, with 12 bases between. CDR3 sequence reads: CASSSNSRYTQYF. The CDR3 DNA reads TGTGCCAGCAGCTCGAATTCTCGATATACGCAGTATTTT. The full variable domain, in which reference TRBV7-2 and TRBJ2-3 provide the parts outside the CDR3, is GAGVSQSPSNKVTEKGKDVELRCDPISGHTALYWYRQSLGQGLEFLIYFQGNSAPDKSGLPSDRFSAERTGGSVSTLTIQRTQQEDSAVYLCASSSNSRYTQYFGPGTRLTVL.

Comment on this clonotype: A much larger clone differs by one base, so this may be a read error. V usage is TRBV6-5 and J usage is TRBJ2-7, with a tentative D call TRBD1 (6 bases). Germline V gene data show CDR1 as MNHEY and CDR2 as SVGAGI. The CDR3 extends over 13 amino acids. Here the CDR3 reads CVSSYWGPHEQYF. The CDR3 DNA reads as TGTGTCAGCAGTTACTGGGGGCCCCACGAGCAGTACTTC.

The rearrangement uses TRBV20-1 and TRBJ2-2; tentatively, D is TRBD2 (5 bases). The CDR3 extends over 15 amino acids. The germline gives CDR1 DFQATT, CDR2 SNEGSKA (reference sequence). Between the trimmed V and J ends, which lost 1 base and 0 bases, there was a span of 9 bases. CDR3 sequence (DNA): TGCAGTGCTAGAGTGGGCGGGTCGAACACCGGGGAGCTGTTTTTT. This encodes CSARVGGSNTGELFF.

By sample share, this clonotype is medium-sized. V gene TRBV19 combines with J gene TRBJ2-1; TRBD2 aligns across 7 bases. The CDR3 consists of 17 residues. The ends lost 4 bases at V and 0 bases at J; junction bases unmatched: 9. CDR1 LNHDA and CDR2 SQIVND come from the germline V gene (reference sequence). CDR3 loop: CASSKIDGGGSYNEQFF. The CDR3 bases are TGTGCCAGTAGTAAAATAGATGGGGGGGGCTCCTACAATGAGCAGTTCTTC.

Concerning this clonotype itself: A clone one base away is much larger, so this may be a read error. The rearrangement uses TRBV12-3 or TRBV12-4 and TRBJ2-7; 11 bases agree with TRBD2. The CDR3 sequence is 16 residues long. This CDR3 reads CASSSHGTSGNYEEYF. CDR3 coding DNA: TGTGCCAGCAGTTCACACGGGACTAGCGGTAACTACGAGGAGTACTTC.

V is TRBV12-5 and J is TRBJ2-1, with D perhaps matching TRBD2 (6 bases). This CDR3 has 15 residues. The V and J ends lost 0 bases and 9 bases respectively, with 15 bases between them. Germline V gene sequence: CDR1 LGHNT, CDR2 FRNRAP. In DNA form, the CDR3 reads TGTGCTAGTGGTTTGGTAGCTGGAGGGCCCGGTGAGCAGTTCTTC. The encoded protein is CASGLVAGGPGEQFF.

At least ten counts were recorded for this clonotype. The rearrangement links TRBV12-3 or TRBV12-4 to TRBJ2-4; the D gene is possibly TRBD2 (6 bases). The CDR3 runs to 13 residues. V was clipped by 7 bases and J by 8 bases, with 15 bases between them. The CDR3 here is CASTAFWGDIQYF. In DNA, the CDR3 is TGTGCCAGCACCGCGTTCTGGGGGGACATTCAGTACTTC.

The gene calls are TRBV28 and TRBJ2-4; 11 nucleotides line up with TRBD2. Germline lookup yields CDR1 MDHEN and CDR2 SYDVKM. CDR3 length: 15 amino acids. The V and J ends lost 2 bases and 3 bases, in that order; junction bases with no gene match: 0. The chain's CDR3 is CASSLTSGGKNIQYF. The CDR3 DNA follows: TGTGCCAGCAGTTTAACTAGCGGGGGCAAAAACATTCAGTACTTC.

In this sample, this clonotype turned up many times. The V gene is TRBV6-1, the J gene TRBJ1-1; a possible D gene is TRBD1 (5 bases). CDR1 and CDR2 from the germline V gene are MNHNS and SASEGT. The CDR3 loop spans 13 amino acids. Trimming removed 5 bases at V and 10 bases at J, with 17 bases between. CDR3 coding DNA: TGTGCCAGCAGTTACGGGGACCTTGGAGCAGCTTTCTTT. Encoded protein: CASSYGDLGAAFF.

The chain joins TRBV14 to TRBJ2-2; D is perhaps TRBD2 (6 bases). Trimming shortened V by 1 base and J by 6 bases, and 12 bases separated the two germline ends. Germline CDR1 SGHDN, CDR2 FVKESK. The CDR3 totals 15 residues. The CDR3 region has the DNA TGTGCCAGCAGCCAAGCGGGAGTCGGATCCGGGGAGCTGTTTTTT. Translating gives CASSQAGVGSGELFF.

For this clonotype: Given a much more abundant clone one base away, this may be a read error. The rearrangement joins TRBV7-2 to TRBJ2-7; D remains unclear. The CDR3 has 14 amino acids. CDR1 and CDR2 (germline): SGHTA, FQGNSA. Here the CDR3 DNA reads TGTGCCAGCAGCATCAACTTCGTCTCCTGCGAGCAGTACTTC. Translated: CASSINFVSCEQYF.

This clonotype was detected only a few times. The chain couples TRBV11-3 to TRBJ1-1; 7 nucleotides align to TRBD1. V dropped 9 bases and J dropped 0; count of bases not matched to a gene: 7. This CDR3 is 14 amino acids long. Per germline, CDR1 SGHNT and CDR2 YENEEA. The CDR3, as DNA: TGTGCCAGTAAACAGGGGTCTGTGAACACTGAAGCTTTCTTT. Its translation is CASKQGSVNTEAFF.

This clonotype has a handful of counts. The V gene is TRBV28, the J gene TRBJ2-5; no clear D. V gave up 4 bases and J gave up 5 bases, with 11 bases separating them. The length of the CDR3 is 13 residues. Germline loops: CDR1 MDHEN, CDR2 SYDVKM. CDR3 nucleotides: TGTGCCAGCAGTTCTTATCGGGTCGAGACCCAGTACTTC. This codes for CASSSYRVETQYF.

This clonotype was found many times. CDR3 residues: CASSITGGGNQPQHF. In DNA form, the CDR3 reads TGTGCCAGTAGTATTACAGGGGGAGGCAATCAGCCCCAGCATTTT. The rearrangement joins TRBV19 to TRBJ1-5; 8 nucleotides agree with TRBD1. Germline loops: CDR1 LNHDA, CDR2 SQIVND (reference sequence). The junction had 3 bases not matched to a gene; V was cut back by 3 bases and J by 2 bases. The CDR3 spans 15 residues.

Concerning this clonotype itself: A much more abundant neighbour one base away suggests this may be a read error. The rearrangement joins TRBV19 to TRBJ2-7; D remains unclear. The CDR3 contains 13 residues. CDR1 is LNHDA, CDR2 SQIVND, per germline (reference sequence). Here the CDR3 reads CASSIRPTYEQSF. The DNA of the CDR3 is TGTGCCAGTAGTATTCGGCCTACATACGAGCAGTCCTTC.

This clonotype was found a few times. The V call is TRBV7-6, the J call TRBJ1-1, with 8 bases matching TRBD1. The CDR3 extends over 16 amino acids. Per the germline V gene, CDR1 is SGHVS and CDR2 is FNYEAQ. The V and J ends lost 0 bases and 5 bases, in that order; junction bases with no gene match: 8. Here the CDR3 reads CASSLAPDRGGTEAFF. The DNA of the CDR3 is TGTGCCAGCAGCTTAGCGCCAGACAGGGGTGGTACTGAAGCTTTCTTT.

The chain employs TRBV29-1 and TRBJ1-5; weak D call: TRBD1 (5 bases). V gave up 4 bases and J gave up 2 bases, with 12 bases separating them. Germline V gene data show CDR1 as SQVTM and CDR2 as ANQGSEA. CDR3 size: 14 residues. The CDR3 loop is CSVATVGGNQPQHF. As DNA, the CDR3 is TGCAGCGTTGCGACAGTGGGAGGCAATCAGCCCCAGCATTTT.

V and J are TRBV20-1 and TRBJ2-5; possibly TRBD2 for D (6 bases). Germline values: CDR1 DFQATT, CDR2 SNEGSKA (reference sequence). This CDR3 is built from 15 residues. V lost 5 bases to trimming and J lost 1 base, with 17 bases between them. CDR3 residues: CSAFRLLASQETQYF. The CDR3 nucleotides read TGCAGTGCTTTCAGACTACTAGCCTCCCAAGAGACCCAGTACTTC.

This clonotype was seen once. The V call is TRBV6-1, the J call TRBJ1-5; D gene uncertain. The CDR3 loop spans 12 amino acids. Germline CDR1 and CDR2: MNHNS and SASEGT. V dropped 10 bases and J dropped 7 bases, with 14 bases sitting between them. The CDR3 here is CATGGGRQPQHF. CDR3 sequence (DNA): TGTGCCACGGGCGGAGGGAGGCAGCCCCAGCATTTT.

A few counts support this clonotype. J is TRBJ1-5 and V is TRBV6-1; perhaps TRBD1 as D (5 bases). CDR1 and CDR2 (germline): MNHNS, SASEGT. The V gene lost 3 bases and the J gene lost 4 bases, with 16 bases spanning the gap. The CDR3 contains 16 residues. The CDR3 sequence: CASSDRSPWGNQPQHF. CDR3 DNA sequence: TGTGCCAGCAGTGATAGGTCGCCCTGGGGGAATCAGCCCCAGCATTTT.